This TCR beta chain was identified in a study of a mutant IDH1 vaccine in newly diagnosed glioma. At the level of the study: Vaccine dosing followed radiotherapy by 4-6 weeks, or accompanied temozolomide cycles.

The time point denotes: week 11, during vaccination. In every dose of vaccine, 300 ug of mutant IDH1 20-mer peptide was given alongside topical imiquimod. Donors had new WHO grade 3 or 4 IDH1-mutant, ATRX-lost astrocytomas. A single count supports this clone. What it binds is unknown. With 6 bases removed from V and 6 bases from J, the gap between germline ends came to 3 bases. Germline CDR1 is MDHEN and CDR2 is SYDVKM. The CDR3 length is 10 residues. The protocol was immunoSEQ multiplex PCR, while the TCRdb copy is restricted to in-frame clones and leaves out a portion. The sample has about 24,000 clones, 65% to 80% seen once.

The chain recombines TRBV28 with TRBJ2-1; no definite D call. The origin of this receptor is a man in his forties with glioma. The sample in question was PBMCs, obtained from a glioma patient whose treatment included an IDH1 peptide vaccine. The CDR3 here is CASSSNEQFF. The CDR3 bases are TGTGCCAGCAGCTCCAATGAGCAGTTCTTC.